The next 24 T cell receptor beta chains were all read from a single sample in a study of shared clonotypes between healthy human individuals. The assay was immunoSEQ multiplex PCR, and TCRdb's table has in-frame clones only and misses some. The sample yields some 650,000 clones, around 97% seen once. Sequencing was performed on naive CD4+ T cells sorted from blood. This sample's subset: CD45RA+ positively selected. Receptors were obtained from a woman aged 25-40 years in good health.

CDR3 coding DNA: TGTGCCAGCAGTCCTACAGGGGCGGGAGCTTTCTTT. Its translation is CASSPTGAGAFF. The chain is built from TRBV28 and TRBJ1-1, with TRBD1 matching over 7 bases. From germline, CDR1 is MDHEN and CDR2 SYDVKM. The CDR3 covers 12 residues. V dropped 5 bases and J dropped 10; count of bases not matched to a gene: 7.

V and J are TRBV2 and TRBJ2-7, with no clear D. V shed 4 bases and J shed 3 bases, with 10 bases lying between them. In germline, CDR1 is SNHLY, CDR2 FYNNEI. The CDR3 length is 13 residues. The CDR3 DNA is TGTGCCAGCAGTGTTAGCCAGATCTACGAGCAGTACTTC. This encodes CASSVSQIYEQYF.

V usage is TRBV27 and J usage is TRBJ1-1; D is perhaps TRBD1 (6 bases). This CDR3 is built from 15 residues. Trimming pared 8 bases from V and 2 bases from J, leaving 18 bases between. The germline V gene has CDR1 MNHEY and CDR2 SMNVEV (reference sequence). CDR3 in DNA: TGTGCCAGCGGCAGGGGAACGGGATTAAACACTGAAGCTTTCTTT. Translation gives CASGRGTGLNTEAFF.

This clone was found once. The chain links TRBV4-2 to TRBJ2-1; 7 bases line up with TRBD2. With V trimmed by 3 bases and J by 4 bases, 6 bases remained unmatched. Germline loops: CDR1 LGHNA, CDR2 YNFKEQ. The CDR3 runs 15 residues. The CDR3 nucleotides are TGTGCCAGCAGCCACTTGCGGGGGAAATACAATGAGCAGTTCTTC. Translating it yields CASSHLRGKYNEQFF.

J is TRBJ2-5 and V is TRBV2, with D perhaps TRBD1 or TRBD2 (5 bases each). Germline loops: CDR1 SNHLY, CDR2 FYNNEI. Trimming shortened V by 6 bases and J by 6 bases, and 17 bases separated the two germline ends. The CDR3 covers 14 residues. CDR3 in amino acids: CASSASGRGKTQYF. The CDR3 nucleotides are TGTGCCAGCAGCGCCTCGGGAAGGGGAAAGACCCAGTACTTC.

This rearrangement joins TRBV4-1 to TRBJ1-4; D might be TRBD1 (6 bases). Per the germline V gene, CDR1 is MGHRA and CDR2 is YSYEKL. V was cut by 0 bases and J by 0 bases, with 11 bases left in between. This CDR3 comprises 17 residues. CDR3 sequence reads: CASSQDPGQTTNEKLFF. In DNA form, the CDR3 reads TGCGCCAGCAGCCAAGATCCAGGACAGACAACTAATGAAAAACTGTTTTTT.

The chain recombines TRBV14 with TRBJ2-7, with 8 bases matching TRBD2. Germline CDR1 SGHDN, CDR2 FVKESK. V dropped 2 bases and J dropped 0; count of bases not matched to a gene: 6. The CDR3 is 16 amino acids. In nucleotides, the CDR3 is TGTGCCAGCAGCCAACTCGGGAGGGCCCCCTCCTACGAGCAGTACTTC. Protein sequence: CASSQLGRAPSYEQYF.

This clone was seen only once. The chain has TRBV28 and TRBJ2-4; TRBD1 agrees at 7 bases. The CDR3 is 15 amino acids. With V trimmed by 6 bases and J by 0 bases, 5 bases remained unmatched. The germline V gene encodes CDR1 MDHEN and CDR2 SYDVKM. CDR3 protein: CASSLQGIAKNIQYF. CDR3 in DNA: TGTGCCAGCAGCTTACAGGGGATAGCCAAAAACATTCAGTACTTC.

The chain combines TRBV6-4 with TRBJ2-1; D remains ambiguous. In germline, CDR1 is MRHNA, CDR2 SNTAGT. This CDR3 has 15 amino acids. Trimming cost V 2 bases and J 1 base, with 9 bases left between them. CDR3 in DNA: TGTGCCAGCAGTGACCGCTCTGGTTCCTACAATGAGCAGTTCTTC. Its protein is CASSDRSGSYNEQFF.

The chain is built from TRBV7-2 and TRBJ2-7, with D unclear. This CDR3 is built from 14 residues. V was shortened by 2 bases and J by 6 bases, with 14 bases between the two germline ends. CDR1 and CDR2 (germline): SGHTA, FQGNSA. Here the CDR3 DNA reads TGTGCCAGCAGCTTAATCTCAGCCTACCTCGAGCAGTACTTC. Translated: CASSLISAYLEQYF.

The chain joins TRBV18 to TRBJ2-7; 7 nucleotides agree with TRBD1. Germline trimming cut 7 bases from V and 3 bases from J; bases unmatched to any gene: 6. From germline, CDR1 is KGHSH and CDR2 LQKENI. The CDR3 spans 13 residues. Here the CDR3 reads CASYSGTDYEQYF. CDR3 sequence (DNA): TGTGCCAGCTACTCCGGGACAGACTACGAGCAGTACTTC.

This chain links TRBV7-2 with TRBJ1-2, with 11 bases aligning to TRBD1. Per the germline V gene, CDR1 is SGHTA and CDR2 is FQGNSA. V shed 4 bases, J shed 7 bases, and the junction held 11 bases outside the gene matches. The CDR3 runs to 16 residues. The CDR3 here is CASSSNIPGTGGGYTF. Here the CDR3 DNA reads TGTGCCAGCAGCTCTAATATACCCGGGACAGGGGGTGGCTACACCTTC.

The rearrangement links TRBV25-1 to TRBJ1-2; the D is unclear. This CDR3 is 11 amino acids long. Per germline, CDR1 MGHDK and CDR2 SYGVNS. V was cut by 8 bases and J by 4 bases, with 8 bases left in between. The CDR3 nucleotides read TGTGCCAGCGGGAATGGCTATGGCTACACCTTC. Amino acid sequence: CASGNGYGYTF.

V gene TRBV5-1 combines with J gene TRBJ2-4; D remains unclear. Germline V lookup: CDR1 SGHRS, CDR2 YFSETQ. Trimming pared 0 bases from V and 5 bases from J, leaving 9 bases between. The CDR3 extends over 14 amino acids. The CDR3 DNA reads TGCGCCAGCAGCTTGGCGGGTCCTGAAAACATTCAGTACTTC. Its protein is CASSLAGPENIQYF. The full variable domain, completed using reference TRBV5-1 and TRBJ2-4, is KAGVTQTPRYLIKTRGQQVTLSCSPISGHRSVSWYQQTPGQGLQFLFEYFSETQRNKGNFPGRFSGRQFSNSRSEMNVSTLELGDSALYLCASSLAGPENIQYFGAGTRLSVL.

This chain connects TRBV25-1 to TRBJ1-4, with no clear D. V dropped 5 bases and J dropped 5 bases, with 12 bases sitting between them. The CDR3 runs 14 residues. Germline CDR1 MGHDK, CDR2 SYGVNS. This chain's CDR3 is CASSHSKSNEKLFF. The CDR3 DNA is TGTGCCAGCAGTCACAGCAAATCGAATGAAAAACTGTTTTTT.

The chain employs TRBV7-6 and TRBJ1-4; D is possibly TRBD1 (5 bases). The CDR3 is 17 residues long. Germline assignment: CDR1 SGHVS and CDR2 FNYEAQ. Deletions cut 5 bases from V and 3 bases from J, with 19 bases between. The CDR3 loop reads CASSPQGRTRANEKLFF. CDR3 coding DNA: TGTGCCAGCAGCCCTCAGGGTCGCACCAGGGCTAATGAAAAACTGTTTTTT.

This clone showed up just once. The same CDR3 arises from other DNA sequences in this sample as well. This sequence joins TRBV28 and TRBJ2-2, with D possibly TRBD1 on 6 matching bases. Looked up from germline, CDR1 is MDHEN and CDR2 is SYDVKM. The CDR3 is 14 residues long. V was shortened by 6 bases and J by 1 base, with 9 bases between the two germline ends. CDR3 protein: CASSSGQNTGELFF. For the CDR3, the DNA is TGTGCCAGCAGCTCGGGACAGAACACCGGGGAGCTGTTTTTT.

The chain has TRBV27 and TRBJ2-7; 10 bases are a match to TRBD1. CDR1 is MNHEY, CDR2 SMNVEV, per germline (reference sequence). Unmatched junction bases numbered 6, after V lost 5 bases and J lost 2 bases. The CDR3 runs to 15 residues. The CDR3 nucleotides read TGTGCCAGCAGTCAGCACGGGACAGGGGCCTACGAGCAGTACTTC. It encodes CASSQHGTGAYEQYF.

The chain uses TRBV7-6 and TRBJ2-1; 16 bases line up with TRBD2. V shed 4 bases and J 0 bases; nucleotides not matched to a gene: 6. This CDR3 spans 19 amino acids. Germline V gene lookup returns CDR1 SGHVS and CDR2 FNYEAQ. CDR3 in amino acids: CASSSPGLAGGSSYNEQFF. The CDR3 bases are TGTGCCAGCAGCTCCCCGGGACTAGCGGGAGGGAGCTCCTACAATGAGCAGTTCTTC.

V gene TRBV5-1 combines with J gene TRBJ2-1; D unclear. The V end lost 0 bases, the J end lost 5 bases, and 12 bases lay between the germline ends. This CDR3 has 15 residues. Germline assignment: CDR1 SGHRS and CDR2 YFSETQ. The DNA of the CDR3 is TGCGCCAGCAGCTTGGTTTCGAGCGTCGACAATGAGCAGTTCTTC. Protein product: CASSLVSSVDNEQFF.

This clone was seen a few times. The V call is TRBV20-1, the J call TRBJ1-1; D is ambiguous. The CDR3 length is 9 residues. The germline V gene encodes CDR1 DFQATT and CDR2 SNEGSKA (reference sequence). V was pared by 0 bases and J by 12 bases, with 5 bases between. CDR3 in amino acids: CSARDLTFF. For the CDR3, the DNA is TGCAGTGCTAGAGATCTTACTTTCTTT.

This sequence joins TRBV5-4 and TRBJ2-5; 10 nucleotides agree with TRBD1. The CDR3 is made up of 16 amino acids. CDR1 is SGHNT, CDR2 YYREEE, per germline (reference sequence). Unmatched junction bases numbered 16, after V lost 4 bases and J lost 10 bases. The DNA for the CDR3 is TGTGCCAGCAGCCTATGGACAGGGGGTTTCCTAGGCGGCCAGTACTTC. This gives the protein CASSLWTGGFLGGQYF.

The rearrangement joins TRBV7-9 to TRBJ1-1; D unresolved. V was shortened by 5 bases and J by 0 bases, with 10 bases between the two germline ends. Germline V gives CDR1 SEHNR, CDR2 FQNEAQ (reference sequence). The CDR3 consists of 14 residues. This chain's CDR3 is CASSRGVMNTEAFF. In DNA, the CDR3 is TGTGCCAGCAGCCGGGGTGTCATGAACACTGAAGCTTTCTTT.

V and J are TRBV9 and TRBJ2-2; D gene uncertain. This CDR3 contains 14 residues. V lost 4 bases, J lost 8 bases, and 15 bases lay in between. Per germline, CDR1 SGDLS and CDR2 YYNGEE. DNA for the CDR3: TGTGCCAGCAGCACCTCACCCGTAAAAGGGGAGCTGTTTTTT. It is translated as CASSTSPVKGELFF.